This entry concerns a single T cell receptor beta chain. Its antigen is unknown. Base quality data are lacking; no much larger clone is found one base away. Libraries were built with the immunoSEQ multiplex PCR assay. The multiplex PCR relied on a mix of 60 forward primers for TCR Vbeta segments and 13 reverse primers for TCR Jbeta segments. The CDR3 region of rearranged TCR beta genes was amplified from genomic DNA by a multiplex PCR assay. The Illumina HiSeq System was used to sequence the amplified TCR beta libraries as 87-base-pair reads. The study's processing was this. A later analysis tallied around 82 million unique TCR beta chains across the 550 to 850 repertoires, and some 10 million of those chains were shared by two or more donors. To remove PCR and sequencing errors, raw reads were error-corrected and collapsed into unique sequences using a nearest-neighbor algorithm that merged closely related sequences. Alignment of CDR3 sequences to IMGT reference sequences was used to assign V, D and J gene segments. For a sequence to be retained, a match of at least six nucleotides was required to both a V gene segment and a J gene segment. Rearrangements were classified as productive when the CDR3 lacked stop codons and remained in frame with V and J, and all other rearrangements were classified as non-productive. Following IMGT convention, CDR3 was defined as the stretch from the second conserved V-encoded cysteine up to the conserved J-encoded phenylalanine. Sequences without an unambiguous match to a single V gene segment were excluded from the earlier analysis of 450 to 750 of the donors. In an earlier analysis of a few hundred of the donors, a V segment was called functional when productive rearrangements were above 56.7%, and segregating when the standard deviation between donors exceeded 5%. A statistical classification framework was built to diagnose cytomegalovirus status from the catalog of TCR beta chain sequences. V and J gene assignment, in a later analysis, came from comparing TCR nucleotide sequences with IMGT/GENE-DB human TR gene sequences. The TCRdist pipeline was used in a later analysis to assign CDR3 sequences and most-parsimonious VDJ recombination scenarios. A later analysis defined each TCR beta chain by its CDR3 amino acid sequence plus V-gene family, and excluded reads lacking a unique V-gene family. To address suspected cross-contamination and a sequencing artifact, a later analysis removed a few hundred highly shared, low-generation-probability nucleotide sequences. For each public chain, a later analysis derived a clonal expansion index from normalized ranks of inferred template counts within each repertoire. A later analysis computed generation probabilities with a VDJ recombination model fitted to out-of-frame rearrangements, and checked the results against IGoR. In a later analysis, TCR-TCR, TCR-HLA and TCR-CMV co-occurrence was scored with hypergeometric tests, and a repertoire-size bias correction was applied to TCR pairs. False discovery rates were estimated in a later analysis by permuting HLA or CMV assignments 20 times. In a later analysis, co-occurring TCRs were grouped with DBSCAN, and TCRdist sequence similarity was added when clustering was performed within HLA-allele-positive subsets. Co-occurrence clustering excluded repertoires with fewer than 30,000 or more than 120,000 public chains, plus five with anomalous nucleotide sharing. TCRdb took this table from immuneACCESS and kept in-frame rearrangements with V and J called. Such tables lack part of the clones; where checked against another copy, unresolved V genes explain under half of the gap, and the rest is unexplained. V, J and clone size were drawn from that table, and D and trimming were deduced from the DNA. A total of approximately 170,000 clones appear in this sample, around 74% of them only once. The top ten clonotypes cover over 3% of the sample.

The cohort consisted of 650 to 700 healthy bone marrow donors. At the time of sampling, every cohort member was nominally healthy, though immune exposures that went unrecorded were likely present. The donor tested CMV seronegative, placing the donor among the 300 to 450 seronegative members of the cohort. A peripheral blood sample was provided by each donor, and peripheral blood mononuclear cells were used for TCR beta sequencing. Genomic DNA was extracted from the blood cell samples with the Qiagen DNeasy Blood Extraction Kit. These data belong to a study of cytomegalovirus exposure and HLA in healthy donors (dated by TCRdb to 2017 to 2019). Regarding the study in general: According to an earlier analysis of around 600 of the donors, roughly 180 million T cells yielded roughly 100 million unique TCR beta sequences and about 300 Gb of sequence data. A later genetic analysis took genome-wide SNP genotypes for about 55% of the 666 donors and used that subset as a discovery cohort. Along with the roughly 670-subject first cohort, a separate validation cohort of 120 different subjects was used. Of the approximately 400 genotyped donors, about 80% fell in the genetic ancestry cluster associated with self-reported Caucasian donors. A later analysis re-analyzed previously published TCR beta repertoires from 666 donors and added high-resolution HLA genotyping to study TCR occurrence patterns. Donor age, sex, ethnicity and CMV serostatus were compiled alongside the repertoire data. All discovery cohort repertoires had been generated using a single sequencing platform. Typing coverage differed by locus: A, B, C, DRB1 and DQB1 were typed in about 620-640 donors, DQA1 in 522, DPA1 in 600 to 610, and DPB1 in about 450. Among 300 to 450 genotyped donors of the cohort, an average of approximately 240,000 unique TCR beta nucleotide sequences were sequenced per donor, approximately 20% of them non-productive. The study aimed to test whether cataloging public T cell receptors could reveal signatures of past pathogen exposure. In the later analysis, no new phenotypic data were used to find candidate immune exposures; instead, reliance was placed on TCR beta sequences and their occurrence across donors. Both class I and class II loci were covered by HLA typing, at four-digit resolution. Four to six DR-DQ haplotypes were handled as single units for association and clustering, since linkage in the cohort was strong. The T cell repertoires of 666 subjects were profiled by immunosequencing and related to cytomegalovirus serostatus. Around 320 gigabases of sequencing data and some 85 million unique TCR sequences were included in an early release covering roughly 600 HLA-typed donors. High-throughput TCR immunosequencing, statistical association of individual TCRs with disease status, and machine learning were combined to predict cytomegalovirus infection status. An earlier analysis of 587 of the donors used high-throughput TCR beta sequencing to judge whether each TCR beta V gene segment behaved as functional or pseudogenic.

Points the paper makes about the study in general: According to a later analysis, parvovirus B19, influenza, CMV and Epstein-Barr virus appeared linked to several top co-occurrence clusters. In an earlier analysis of about 600 of the donors, most TCR beta V segments appeared in productive rearrangements about 87% or about 30% of the time, broadly matching IMGT annotations. CMV serostatus was the only immune exposure information available for the cohort. A later analysis associated 15,000 or so TCR beta sequences with specific HLA alleles at a false discovery rate of 0.05. V-gene and J-gene trimming of TCR beta chains was associated with a missense DCLRE1C variant in a later genetic analysis, and the association was replicated in an independent cohort. In both the original and validation cohorts, the classifier was reported to diagnose cytomegalovirus status with high specificity and sensitivity. A group of highly shared sequence variants was considered likely to be a technical artifact of the sequencing pipeline. The study listed 150 to 200 TCR beta chains as associated with cytomegalovirus. Sequencing depth was assumed to be roughly uniform across donors in the presence/absence analyses, though that assumption may not hold. The cohort was sequenced for TCR beta chains only, and without alpha or paired-chain data the features that could be detected were limited. Across donors, most TCR sequences were observed very rarely, whereas some public TCRs were present in many individuals. The authors suggested that the approach could potentially be extended to other disease states and immunological phenotypes. Linkage disequilibrium might explain the correlated functional status among segregating V segments, but an unknown experimental factor could not be excluded. Because counts were too low, some 17 rarely observed V segments, including chromosome 9 orphons, were excluded from the earlier analysis of several hundred of the donors. In a later analysis, HLA-associated TCR beta chains were found to be more clonally expanded and to have lower generation probabilities than equally common non-associated chains. In a later analysis, most CMV-associated TCR beta chains were found to appear HLA-restricted, with HLA associations seemingly driven largely by CMV exposure. A further reported finding was that TCR beta sequences accurately predicted the HLA-A and HLA-B alleles for most subjects in the first cohort. When HLA alleles, especially DR and DQ, strongly co-occurred, attributing TCR associations to individual alleles was difficult. In a later analysis, the rate of TCR association differed among HLA loci, with DRB1 alleles having the most associated TCRs and HLA-C alleles having the fewest. In a later genetic analysis, fewer N-insertions in productive TCRs were reported among donors in an Asian-associated ancestry cluster than the roughly 700-donor mean. Because HLA typing was unavailable for some donors at each locus, only the typed subset was used in association tests. A few of the identified cytomegalovirus-associated TCR beta chains were confirmed in vitro to be specific for cytomegalovirus antigens.

This sequence originates from a female donor in good health and CMV-seronegative. The sequenced material came from PBMCs.

Here the CDR3 is given as CAISASSGAQETQYF. Here is the DNA: TGTGCCATCAGTGCTTCTAGCGGGGCTCAAGAGACCCAGTACTTC. The chain uses TRBV10-3 and TRBJ2-5, and 9 junction bases match TRBD2. At the junction V is shortened by 4 bases and J by 2 bases; bases outside the gene matches: 5. Via the germline V gene, CDR1 is ENHRY and CDR2 SYGVKD. There are 15 amino acids in the CDR3, from cysteine to phenylalanine inclusive. The retained sequence is limited to the CDR3, 45 bases, with the frame set at the first base.